Shown below are 32 T cell receptor beta chains from a single sample sequenced in a study of blood T cell repertoires in COVID-19. The method was immunoSEQ multiplex PCR; TCRdb's version includes in-frame clones alone and lacks a portion of them. The sample comprises approximately 400,000 clones, around 87% of which are singletons, and under 1.5% rests with the top ten. Sequencing input: PBMCs or T cells enriched from blood (not recorded which). The receptors were sampled from a man aged 25 to 40 who had recovered from COVID-19.

V gene TRBV4-1 combines with J gene TRBJ1-2; a possible D gene is TRBD1 (6 bases). The CDR3 loop spans 14 amino acids. Per the germline V gene, CDR1 is MGHRA and CDR2 is YSYEKL. V lost 1 base and J lost 5, with 11 bases in between. The CDR3 is CASSQGTDNYGYTF. CDR3 coding DNA: TGCGCCAGCAGCCAAGGGACAGACAATTATGGCTACACCTTC.

The chain couples TRBV10-1 to TRBJ1-1, with TRBD1 as a possible D gene (5 bases). Per the germline V gene, CDR1 is WNHNN and CDR2 is SYGVQD (reference sequence). V was clipped by 0 bases and J by 1 base, with 12 bases between them. The CDR3 sequence is 16 residues long. DNA for the CDR3: TGCGCCAGCAGTGAGTCTTTAGGGGCAGGGAACACTGAAGCTTTCTTT. Translated: CASSESLGAGNTEAFF.

V and J are TRBV12-5 and TRBJ1-3; no clear D gene. V was clipped by 1 base and J by 0 bases, with 10 bases between them. Germline V gene sequence: CDR1 LGHNT, CDR2 FRNRAP. The CDR3 is 16 amino acids. In DNA form, the CDR3 reads TGTGCTAGTGGTTTGGACGAGTCACGCTCTGGAAACACCATATATTTT. The encoded protein is CASGLDESRSGNTIYF.

The rearrangement joins TRBV3-1 (or the pseudogene TRBV3-2) to TRBJ1-3; D is perhaps TRBD1 (6 bases). CDR3 length: 14 amino acids. Trimming took off 5 bases at V and 2 bases at J, with 10 bases between the two ends. Germline-derived CDR1 and CDR2 are LGHDT and YNNKEL (reference sequence). The CDR3 bases are TGTGCCAGCAGCGGGAACAGGGCTGGAAACACCATATATTTT. Translating gives CASSGNRAGNTIYF.

In this sample, this clone turned up many times. The J gene is TRBJ1-2, the V gene TRBV7-9, with TRBD1 identical over 12 bases. Per the germline V gene, CDR1 is SEHNR and CDR2 is FQNEAQ (reference sequence). V trimming: 4 bases; J trimming: 3 bases; junction bases outside the gene matches: 9. The CDR3 is 17 residues long. The CDR3 loop reads CASSSEPGQGAYYGYTF. DNA of the CDR3: TGTGCCAGCAGCTCGGAGCCGGGACAGGGGGCCTACTATGGCTACACCTTC.

V is TRBV19 and J is TRBJ1-5, with 8 bases lining up with TRBD1. Unmatched junction bases numbered 5, after V lost 7 bases and J lost 3 bases. The CDR3 loop spans 14 amino acids. Germline CDR1 reads LNHDA; CDR2 reads SQIVND (reference sequence). This CDR3 is CASKATGVNQPQHF. For the CDR3, the DNA is TGTGCCAGTAAGGCGACAGGGGTCAATCAGCCCCAGCATTTT.

This clone was detected only a few times. The V gene is TRBV4-2, the J gene TRBJ2-5; TRBD1 aligns across 8 bases. The CDR3 sequence is 17 residues long. V shed 0 bases, J shed 5 bases, and the junction held 11 bases outside the gene matches. Germline CDR1 is LGHNA and CDR2 is YNFKEQ. This CDR3 is CASSQDGLGRGPETQYF. The DNA of the CDR3 is TGTGCCAGCAGCCAAGATGGTTTGGGCAGGGGGCCGGAGACCCAGTACTTC.

V usage is TRBV5-1 and J usage is TRBJ1-2; possibly TRBD1 for D (6 bases). Trimming removed 1 base at V and 8 bases at J, with 21 bases between. This CDR3 is built from 16 residues. The germline V gene has CDR1 SGHRS and CDR2 YFSETQ. The CDR3 DNA follows: TGCGCCAGCAGCTTGATAGGGTTGGGGGACATCCAGGGCTACACCTTC. It codes for CASSLIGLGDIQGYTF. Full variable domain (outside the CDR3, taken from reference TRBV5-1 and TRBJ1-2): KAGVTQTPRYLIKTRGQQVTLSCSPISGHRSVSWYQQTPGQGLQFLFEYFSETQRNKGNFPGRFSGRQFSNSRSEMNVSTLELGDSALYLCASSLIGLGDIQGYTFGSGTRLTVV.

The chain recombines TRBV11-2 with TRBJ2-7; possibly TRBD1 for D (5 bases). Germline lookup yields CDR1 SGHAT and CDR2 FQNNGV. V was trimmed by 0 bases and J by 2 bases, leaving 5 bases between them. This CDR3 spans 13 amino acids. CDR3 coding DNA: TGTGCCAGCAGCTTAGAGACAGCCTACGAGCAGTACTTC. This sequence encodes CASSLETAYEQYF. The whole variable domain, remainder taken from reference TRBV11-2 and TRBJ2-7, is EAGVAQSPRYKIIEKRQSVAFWCNPISGHATLYWYQQILGQGPKLLIQFQNNGVVDDSQLPKDRFSAERLKGVDSTLKIQPAKLEDSAVYLCASSLETAYEQYFGPGTRLTVT.

The chain links TRBV4-1 to TRBJ1-3; no firm D call. Trimming cost V 6 bases and J 3 bases, with 12 bases left between them. There are 14 residues in the CDR3. CDR1 is MGHRA and CDR2 is YSYEKL in the germline V gene. The CDR3 protein is CASSQSDIGNTIYF. CDR3 DNA sequence: TGCGCCAGCAGTCAATCAGATATTGGAAACACCATATATTTT.

The V and J genes are TRBV11-2 and TRBJ1-4; D may be TRBD1 (5 bases). Germline loops: CDR1 SGHAT, CDR2 FQNNGV. The CDR3 extends over 14 amino acids. V was cut by 5 bases and J by 4 bases, with 11 bases left in between. The CDR3 spells CASSPRGINEKLFF. In nucleotides, the CDR3 is TGTGCCAGCAGCCCCCGGGGGATTAATGAAAAACTGTTTTTT.

The sample holds one count of this clone. V and J are TRBV7-9 and TRBJ1-3; no firm D call. Germline CDR1 reads SEHNR; CDR2 reads FQNEAQ (reference sequence). The CDR3 is 14 residues long. Between the trimmed V and J ends, which lost 8 bases and 3 bases, there was a span of 14 bases. The CDR3 coding sequence is TGTGCCAGCCAACCCCCGGGGTATGGAAACACCATATATTTT. It translates to CASQPPGYGNTIYF.

The chain links TRBV7-9 to TRBJ1-6; D unresolved. Trimming stripped 1 base from V and 10 bases from J, with 17 bases between. Per the germline V gene, CDR1 is SEHNR and CDR2 is FQNEAQ (reference sequence). The CDR3 is 16 amino acids. The CDR3 loop is CASSLDKMAASSPLHF. In nucleotides, the CDR3 is TGTGCCAGCAGCTTAGACAAAATGGCGGCCTCATCACCCCTCCACTTT.

This chain joins TRBV5-6 and TRBJ1-4; TRBD1 might be the D (5 bases). Trimming removed 1 base at V and 6 bases at J, with 25 bases between. Per the germline V gene, CDR1 is SGHDT and CDR2 is YYEEEE. The CDR3 spans 19 residues. The CDR3 region has the DNA TGTGCCAGCAGCTTGACTTCGGGGCCTGGCGGGGGAGAATATGAAAAACTGTTTTTT. This sequence encodes CASSLTSGPGGGEYEKLFF.

This clone was seen a handful of times. The genes are TRBV10-3 and TRBJ1-5; D is unclear. Trimming took off 0 bases at V and 0 bases at J, with 3 bases between the two ends. CDR3 length: 14 amino acids. Germline assignment: CDR1 ENHRY and CDR2 SYGVKD. The CDR3 protein is CAISESGSNQPQHF. The DNA for the CDR3 is TGTGCCATCAGTGAGTCCGGTAGCAATCAGCCCCAGCATTTT.

V usage is TRBV4-1 and J usage is TRBJ1-1, with D tentatively TRBD1 (5 bases). The CDR3 length is 13 residues. Germline values: CDR1 MGHRA, CDR2 YSYEKL. With 6 bases removed from V and 5 bases from J, the gap between germline ends came to 13 bases. In DNA, the CDR3 is TGCGCCAGCAGAGATACAAGGGGAACTGAAGCTTTCTTT. Translated: CASRDTRGTEAFF.

This clone was counted between two and nine times. The chain couples TRBV14 to TRBJ1-2, with a tentative D call TRBD1 (5 bases). Germline V gene lookup returns CDR1 SGHDN and CDR2 FVKESK. Trimming pared 0 bases from V and 9 bases from J, leaving 17 bases between. The CDR3 runs 15 residues. The CDR3 protein is CASSQDRGPVWSYTF. The CDR3 bases are TGTGCCAGCAGCCAAGATAGGGGCCCGGTTTGGAGCTACACCTTC.

This chain connects TRBV29-1 to TRBJ1-1; the D is unclear. In germline, CDR1 is SQVTM, CDR2 ANQGSEA. V dropped 7 bases and J dropped 0 bases, with 9 bases sitting between them. The CDR3 runs to 12 residues. CDR3 nucleotides: TGCAGCGCGGTTCGGTTGAACACTGAAGCTTTCTTT. It is translated as CSAVRLNTEAFF.

The chain couples TRBV6-6 to TRBJ2-7; 8 positions match TRBD2. The CDR3 runs 13 residues. The junction had 7 bases not matched to a gene; V was cut back by 6 bases and J by 6 bases. The V gene's germline CDR1 is MNHNY and CDR2 SVGAGI (reference sequence). CDR3 in DNA: TGTGCCAGCAGCGGGGGGGCCTCGGGCGAGCAGTACTTC. Its translation is CASSGGASGEQYF.

The V and J genes are TRBV6-1 and TRBJ1-5; no definite D call. Germline V gene sequence: CDR1 MNHNS, CDR2 SASEGT. The CDR3 extends over 15 amino acids. V lost 3 bases to trimming and J lost 4 bases, with 13 bases between them. CDR3 nucleotide sequence: TGTGCCAGCAGTGATTATCAGGCGGGGAATCAGCCCCAGCATTTT. This gives the protein CASSDYQAGNQPQHF.

This chain uses TRBV6-1 with TRBJ1-6; 7 bases line up with TRBD1. V dropped 3 bases and J dropped 0; count of bases not matched to a gene: 8. Per germline, CDR1 MNHNS and CDR2 SASEGT. This CDR3 has 18 residues. DNA of the CDR3: TGTGCCAGCAGTGATGCGACAGGGCGAGGCTCCTATAATTCACCCCTCCACTTT. It is translated as CASSDATGRGSYNSPLHF.

The chain recombines TRBV28 with TRBJ2-2; weak D call: TRBD2 (5 bases). This CDR3 region has 14 residues. Per the germline V gene, CDR1 is MDHEN and CDR2 is SYDVKM. Trimming stripped 3 bases from V and 6 bases from J, with 11 bases between. The CDR3 coding sequence is TGTGCCAGCAGTTTGGGAGCCAGATCCGGGGAGCTGTTTTTT. Translating it yields CASSLGARSGELFF.

The chain is built from TRBV6-5 and TRBJ2-2; 8 positions agree with TRBD2. Germline V gives CDR1 MNHEY, CDR2 SVGAGI. CDR3 length: 15 amino acids. Trimming took 6 bases from V and 5 from J; bases not matched to a gene: 8. CDR3 sequence reads: CASSLTSGNTGELFF. The CDR3 bases are TGTGCCAGCAGCTTAACTAGCGGAAATACCGGGGAGCTGTTTTTT.

The chain recombines TRBV14 with TRBJ1-3; no reliable D call. The germline gives CDR1 SGHDN, CDR2 FVKESK. V lost 4 bases and J lost 1, with 8 bases in between. The CDR3 is 14 amino acids. The CDR3 DNA reads as TGTGCCAGCAGCCCGGTGCGGTCTGGAAACACCATATATTTT. It translates to CASSPVRSGNTIYF. The full variable domain, rest sourced from reference TRBV14 and TRBJ1-3, is EAGVTQFPSHSVIEKGQTVTLRCDPISGHDNLYWYRRVMGKEIKFLLHFVKESKQDESGMPNNRFLAERTGGTYSTLKVQPAELEDSGVYFCASSPVRSGNTIYFGEGSWLTVV.

For the CDR3, the DNA is TGTGCCAGCAGCCAAAACCTCAGACAGGGGAACTACGAGCAGTACTTC. Encoded protein: CASSQNLRQGNYEQYF. The V and J genes are TRBV5-5 and TRBJ2-7, with 8 nucleotides matching TRBD1. The ends lost 4 bases at V and 3 bases at J; junction bases unmatched: 12. The CDR3 is 16 amino acids. Germline V gene sequence: CDR1 SGHKS, CDR2 YYEKEE (reference sequence).

The rearrangement joins TRBV5-4 to TRBJ2-3, with 11 bases aligning to TRBD1. V gave up 2 bases and J gave up 6 bases; unmatched junction bases: 8. Germline loops: CDR1 SGHNT, CDR2 YYREEE (reference sequence). There are 16 residues in the CDR3. The DNA of the CDR3 is TGTGCCAGCAGCTTCAGGACAGGGGGCTTGACGGATACGCAGTATTTT. It specifies CASSFRTGGLTDTQYF.

The chain has TRBV7-9 and TRBJ2-7, with a tentative D call TRBD2 (6 bases). V dropped 4 bases and J dropped 1 base, with 11 bases sitting between them. The CDR3 runs to 14 residues. Germline V gene sequence: CDR1 SEHNR, CDR2 FQNEAQ (reference sequence). For the CDR3, the DNA is TGTGCCAGCAGCTCAATAGCGGAATCCTACGAGCAGTACTTC. Protein product: CASSSIAESYEQYF.

This chain connects TRBV11-2 to TRBJ1-1; 9 nucleotides match TRBD1. CDR3 length equals 13 residues. The germline gives CDR1 SGHAT, CDR2 FQNNGV. The trim removed 3 bases at V and 5 bases at J, leaving 1 base unmatched. The CDR3 region has the DNA TGTGCCAGCAGCTTCGACAGGGGGACTGAAGCTTTCTTT. The encoded protein is CASSFDRGTEAFF.

This sequence joins TRBV10-3 and TRBJ2-3; 11 bases match TRBD2. V was pared by 4 bases and J by 2 bases, with 5 bases of the junction left unmatched. The CDR3 length is 16 residues. Germline lookup yields CDR1 ENHRY and CDR2 SYGVKD. The chain's CDR3 is CAISGPTSGATDTQYF. The DNA of the CDR3 is TGTGCCATCAGTGGTCCGACTAGCGGGGCCACAGATACGCAGTATTTT.

The chain couples TRBV19 to TRBJ2-7; D uncertain. CDR3 size: 15 residues. Germline V gives CDR1 LNHDA, CDR2 SQIVND (reference sequence). The germline V and J ends were trimmed by 6 bases and 0 bases, with 15 bases remaining between them. The CDR3, as DNA: TGTGCCAGTAGCCCAGGAAGACGAGACTCCTACGAGCAGTACTTC. Its translation: CASSPGRRDSYEQYF.

The chain couples TRBV4-1 to TRBJ2-1, with a weak D call TRBD2 (5 bases). The CDR3 contains 14 residues. Germline CDR1 reads MGHRA; CDR2 reads YSYEKL. V shed 0 bases and J shed 10 bases, with 13 bases lying between them. CDR3 amino acids: CASSQDLAGREQFF. CDR3 DNA sequence: TGCGCCAGCAGCCAAGACCTGGCGGGTCGGGAGCAGTTCTTC.

The table lists this clone with a count of one. The chain uses TRBV27 and TRBJ2-1; 7 bases map to TRBD1. J gave up 5 bases and V 2 bases, and 6 bases lay outside the gene matches. This CDR3 spans 15 amino acids. Looked up from germline, CDR1 is MNHEY and CDR2 is SMNVEV (reference sequence). The CDR3: CASSLRSGGNNEQFF. The CDR3 region has the DNA TGTGCCAGCAGTTTAAGGTCAGGGGGAAACAATGAGCAGTTCTTC.